This TCR beta chain was sequenced during a study of technical replicates of blood from several donors. Per germline, CDR1 SQVTM and CDR2 ANQGSEA. The V gene lost 6 bases and the J gene lost 1 base, with 19 bases spanning the gap. The CDR3 runs 16 residues. Here immunoSEQ multiplex PCR was the method, and the copy in TCRdb shows in-frame clones only, minus some. The table has 85,000 or so clones, around 94% seen once; the top ten hold under 0.3%. The TCR sequence derives from a human donor in good health. Material for sequencing was T cells isolated from PBMCs. The chain couples TRBV29-1 to TRBJ2-1, with D tentatively TRBD1 (5 bases). CDR3 sequence: CSVDAPGLVSYNEQFF. In DNA, the CDR3 is TGCAGCGTCGATGCCCCAGGGTTGGTTTCCTACAATGAGCAGTTCTTC.